This T cell receptor (beta chain) was identified during a study of blood T cell repertoires in COVID-19. CDR3 length: 14 amino acids. V shed 0 bases and J shed 2 bases, with 8 bases lying between them. Germline assignment: CDR1 LNHNV and CDR2 YYDKDF (reference sequence). The repertoire was sequenced with immunoSEQ multiplex PCR; TCRdb's copy has only in-frame clones and lacks some. The table records 150,000 to 200,000 clones, around four fifths of them present only once. This receptor was taken from a woman aged 40 to 50 with COVID-19, enrolled during active disease. The chain combines TRBV15 with TRBJ2-7, with D possibly being TRBD1 (6 bases). The sample taken for sequencing was peripheral blood. CDR3 residues: CATSRDNRAYEQYF. The CDR3 region has the DNA TGTGCCACCAGCAGAGATAACAGGGCCTACGAGCAGTACTTC.